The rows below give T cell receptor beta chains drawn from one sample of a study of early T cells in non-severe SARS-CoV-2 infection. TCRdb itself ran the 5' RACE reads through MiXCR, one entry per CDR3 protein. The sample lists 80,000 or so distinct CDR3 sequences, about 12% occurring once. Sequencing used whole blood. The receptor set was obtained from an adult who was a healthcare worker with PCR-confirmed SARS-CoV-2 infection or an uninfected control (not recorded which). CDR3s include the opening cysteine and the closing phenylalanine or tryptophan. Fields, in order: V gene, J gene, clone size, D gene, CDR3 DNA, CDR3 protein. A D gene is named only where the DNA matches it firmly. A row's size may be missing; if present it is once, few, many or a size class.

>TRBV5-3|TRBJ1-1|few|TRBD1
TGTGCCAGAAGGTTGATCGGGACAGAAAACACTGAAGCTTTCTTT
CARRLIGTENTEAFF
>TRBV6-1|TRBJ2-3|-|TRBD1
TGTGCCAGCAGTGACCGGACAGGGGGCTATTCAGATACGCAGTATTTT
CASSDRTGGYSDTQYF
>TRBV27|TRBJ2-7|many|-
TGTGCCAGCAGTTTCCAGGGCCCATCCTACGAGCAGTACTTC
CASSFQGPSYEQYF
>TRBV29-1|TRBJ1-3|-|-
TGCAGCGCCATGCCTGGGAACGCTGGAAACACCATATATTTT
CSAMPGNAGNTIYF
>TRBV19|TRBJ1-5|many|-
TGTGCCAGTAGTGTGGGAGGTAGCAATCAGCCCCAGCATTTT
CASSVGGSNQPQHF
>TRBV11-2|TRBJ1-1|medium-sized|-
TGTGCCAGCACCCCTGCGGATGGCACTGAAGCTTTCTTT
CASTPADGTEAFF
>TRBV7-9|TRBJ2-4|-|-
TGTGCCAGCAGCCTCTTCATCAGCGAACTAGCCAAAAACATTCAGTACTTC
CASSLFISELAKNIQYF
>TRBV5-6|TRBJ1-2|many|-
TGTGCCAGCAGCTTTCTGACCGACTATGGCTACACCTTC
CASSFLTDYGYTF
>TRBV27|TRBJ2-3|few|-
TGTGCCAGCAGTTTGAACAGTCCCCGGGGCACGCAGTATTTT
CASSLNSPRGTQYF
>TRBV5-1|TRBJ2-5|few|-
TGCGCCAGCAGCTTGGAAGGCTTAGTGACCCAGTACTTC
CASSLEGLVTQYF
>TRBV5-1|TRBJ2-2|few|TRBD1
TGCGCCAGCAGCGCGGGACAGGGAGTTTGGGCCGGGGAGCTGTTTTTT
CASSAGQGVWAGELFF
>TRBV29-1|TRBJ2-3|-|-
TGCAGCGTTGAAATCTGGGGGGGCCGCACAGATACGCAGTATTTT
CSVEIWGGRTDTQYF
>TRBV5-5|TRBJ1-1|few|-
TGTGCCAGCACCTTCACCGGGGGGACGGGAGAGACTGAAGCTTTCTTT
CASTFTGGTGETEAFF
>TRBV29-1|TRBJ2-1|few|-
TGCAGCTCAAAGCGGGATGAGCAGTTCTTC
CSSKRDEQFF
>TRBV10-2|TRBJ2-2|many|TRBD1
TGCGCCAGCAAGGGGACAGGGGGAACCGGGGAGCTGTTTTTT
CASKGTGGTGELFF
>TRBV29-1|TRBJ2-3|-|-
TGCAGCGCCAGACCGCGGGATACGCAGTATTTT
CSARPRDTQYF
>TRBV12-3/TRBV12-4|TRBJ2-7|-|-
TGTGCCAGCAGCCTGGCCAGCGACTACGAGCAGTACTTC
CASSLASDYEQYF
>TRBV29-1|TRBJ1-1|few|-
TGCAGCGTTGTCCAGGACATGAACACTGAAGCTTTCTTT
CSVVQDMNTEAFF
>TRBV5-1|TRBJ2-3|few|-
TGCGCCAGCAGCTTGGGAAGGGAGGATACGCAGTATTTT
CASSLGREDTQYF
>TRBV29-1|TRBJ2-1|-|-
TGCAGCGTTTTGTTCGGGGGGCGTAGGCACAATGAGCAGTTCTTC
CSVLFGGRRHNEQFF
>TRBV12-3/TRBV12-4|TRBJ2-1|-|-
TGTGCCAGCAGTTTCCAAAATGAGCAGTTCTTC
CASSFQNEQFF
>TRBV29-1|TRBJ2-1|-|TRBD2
TGCAGCGTTGCCACTAGCGGATCCTACAATGAGCAGTTCTTC
CSVATSGSYNEQFF
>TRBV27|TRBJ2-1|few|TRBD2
TGTGCCAGCACCTTCTTAGCGGGAGGGCCGGAGAATGAGCAGTTCTTC
CASTFLAGGPENEQFF
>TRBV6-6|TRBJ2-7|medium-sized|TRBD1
TGTGCCAGCAGTCCCCGACAGGGCGAGCAGTACTTC
CASSPRQGEQYF
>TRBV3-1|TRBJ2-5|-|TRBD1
TGTGCCAGCGGCCCCCCCGGGCGACAGGGAAGAGAGACCCAGTACTTC
CASGPPGRQGRETQYF
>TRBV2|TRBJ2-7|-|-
TGTGCCAGCAGGATTGCCGTGATCCCGCGAGACGAGCAGTACTTC
CASRIAVIPRDEQYF
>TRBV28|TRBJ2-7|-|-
TGTGCCAGCAGTTTTGTGGGTTCCTCCTACGAGCAGTACTTC
CASSFVGSSYEQYF
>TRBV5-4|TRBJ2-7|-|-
TGTGCCAGCAGCTTGGCACTGGGCGGCTCTGTCTCCTACGAGCAGTACTTC
CASSLALGGSVSYEQYF
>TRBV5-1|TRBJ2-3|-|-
TGCGCCAGCAGCTTGGATTCAGACACAGATACGCAGTATTTT
CASSLDSDTDTQYF
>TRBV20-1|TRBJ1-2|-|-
TGCAGTGCTAGCGATACAGGAACCCTCTATGGCTACACCTTC
CSASDTGTLYGYTF
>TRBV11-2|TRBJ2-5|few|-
TGTGCCAGCAGCTCTAGAGAGACCCAGTACTTC
CASSSRETQYF
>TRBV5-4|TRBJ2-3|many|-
TGTGCCAGCTCCAGAGCGGAAAACACAGATACGCAGTATTTT
CASSRAENTDTQYF
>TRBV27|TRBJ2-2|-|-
TGTGCCAGCAGTTTACCAGGGGCCACCGGGGAGCTGTTTTTT
CASSLPGATGELFF
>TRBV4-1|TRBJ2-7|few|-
TGCGCCAGCAGCCAAGATTGGGGGGAGCAGTACTTC
CASSQDWGEQYF
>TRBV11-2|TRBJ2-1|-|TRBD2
TGTGCCAGCAGCTTAGGCAGCGGGAGACAGGATGAGCAGTTCTTC
CASSLGSGRQDEQFF
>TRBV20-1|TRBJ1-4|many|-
TGCAGTGCTAGAGATGCGAATGAAAAACTGTTTTTT
CSARDANEKLFF
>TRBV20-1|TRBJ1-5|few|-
TGCAGTGCTCGGGACGGTATCCTGGGCAATCAGCCCCAGCATTTT
CSARDGILGNQPQHF
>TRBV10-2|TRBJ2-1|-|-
TGCGCCAGCAGTGAACGGATCTTTTTCGGCGGGGTCAATGAGCAGTTCTTC
CASSERIFFGGVNEQFF
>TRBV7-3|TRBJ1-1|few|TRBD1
TGTGCCAGCAGCCCCGGGACAGGGAGAGGGGGGACTGAAGCTTTCTTT
CASSPGTGRGGTEAFF
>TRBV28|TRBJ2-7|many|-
TGTGCCAGCAGTGCAGAGGGCTACGAGCAGTACTTC
CASSAEGYEQYF
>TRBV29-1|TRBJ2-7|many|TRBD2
TGCAGCGTTGAAGATCGGGGGGACGAGCAGTACTTC
CSVEDRGDEQYF
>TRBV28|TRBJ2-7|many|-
TGTGCCAGCGGCTTAAGACGGGAGTTCTCCTACGAGCAGTACTTC
CASGLRREFSYEQYF
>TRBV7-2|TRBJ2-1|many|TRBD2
TGTGCCAGCAGCTCGGGGCTAGCGGGAGGACGGCAGTTCTTC
CASSSGLAGGRQFF
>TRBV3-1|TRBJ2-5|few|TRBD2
TGTGCCAGCAGCCCTAGCGGAATAAAAGAGACCCAGTACTTC
CASSPSGIKETQYF
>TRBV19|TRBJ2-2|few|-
TGTGCCAGTAGTATCGGGCGGACCACCGGGGAGCTGTTTTTT
CASSIGRTTGELFF
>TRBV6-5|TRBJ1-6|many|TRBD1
TGTGCCAGCAGTTACTCAACAGGGGGTAATTCACCCCTCCACTTT
CASSYSTGGNSPLHF
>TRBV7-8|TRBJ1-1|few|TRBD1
TGTGCCAGCAGCCGAGCGACAGGGGCAAGCACTGAAGCTTTCTTT
CASSRATGASTEAFF
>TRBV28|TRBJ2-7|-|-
TGTGCCAGCAGCGCCGGGAGTTACCTCTACGAGCAGTACTTC
CASSAGSYLYEQYF
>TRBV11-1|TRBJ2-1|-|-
TGTGCCAGCACGATAGGGGAGAGTAATGAGCAGTTCTTC
CASTIGESNEQFF
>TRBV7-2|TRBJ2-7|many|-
TGTGCCAGCAGCTTAGGGACGGCTCGGGAGCAGTACTTC
CASSLGTAREQYF
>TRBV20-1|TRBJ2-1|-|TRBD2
TGCAGTGCTAGAGATTGGGCGGGAGGCTACAATGAGCAGTTCTTC
CSARDWAGGYNEQFF